This T cell receptor (beta chain) was recorded in a study of T cell repertoires in cytomegalovirus infection. Across the whole study: Both a matching HLA type and CMV infection were indicated by public TCR beta signatures. Study-level results: Carriers of CMV and the relevant HLA type were discriminated by public TCR beta frequency. In two of eight donors, the top clonotype was HLA-C-restricted CMV-specific.

TCRdb independently ran MiXCR on the reads; one entry per CDR3 protein. The sample includes around 310,000 distinct CDR3 sequences, 17% seen only once; the top ten take around 12%. In this sample, this clonotype turned up a few times. The antigen remains unidentified. The CDR3 has 14 amino acids. The germline V gene encodes CDR1 MNHEY and CDR2 SMNVEV (reference sequence). Trimming removed 6 bases at V and 1 base at J, with 12 bases between. The sequence was obtained from a human donor in good health (CMV status not recorded). Some clones in this sample may be carry-over from other donors' samples. Sequenced material: PBMCs. The chain links TRBV27 to TRBJ2-5, with D tentatively TRBD2 (6 bases). The CDR3 bases are TGTGCCAGCAGGCGACTAGAGAGCCAAGAGACCCAGTACTTC. It yields the protein CASRRLESQETQYF.